This T cell receptor (beta chain) was captured in a study of T cell changes during pregnancy in multiple sclerosis. This CDR3 has 16 amino acids. Trimming left V 3 bases short and J 3 bases short, with 17 bases between. In germline, CDR1 is MGHDK, CDR2 SYGVNS. Generated by immunoSEQ multiplex PCR, the TCRdb table keeps only in-frame clones and is missing some. The data show 35,000 to 45,000 clones, around 90% seen once. Source: CD4+ T cells from peripheral blood mononuclear cells, taken in the third trimester of pregnancy. This TCR derives from a female donor with multiple sclerosis, enrolled in a pregnancy study. The chain has TRBV25-1 and TRBJ1-1, with D possibly TRBD1 on 5 matching bases. The CDR3 loop reads CASSDPPRGEDTEAFF. The CDR3 DNA reads as TGTGCCAGCAGTGATCCCCCCCGGGGGGAGGACACTGAAGCTTTCTTT.